The 13 T cell receptor beta chains in this list originate from one sample, sequenced in a study of blood T cells in healthy people across ages. Primed by a sample-barcoded 5' primer and a J-beta primer mix, a second PCR proceeded for roughly 6 to 12 cycles. From the 5' RACE reads, TCRdb called clonotypes with MiXCR, one entry per CDR3 protein. The data contain hundreds of thousands of distinct CDR3 sequences, 40% to 60% of them seen just once; the ten biggest clones take up under 15%. Sequenced input: blood. All receptors come from a man aged 30-40 years in good health.

Notes on this clonotype: One end of the junction does not line up with germline, which may come from a read error. This chain's CDR3 is CASSLTGTSGGMNTGEPFF. The CDR3 region has the DNA TGCGCCAGCAGCTTGACCGGGACTAGCGGGGGAATGAACACCGGGGAGCCGTTTTTT. The V call is TRBV5-1, the J call TRBJ2-2, with TRBD2 matching over 14 bases. CDR1 and CDR2 (germline): SGHRS, YFSETQ. CDR3 length equals 19 residues.

The J gene is TRBJ2-5, the V gene TRBV20-1; 8 bases line up with TRBD1. Germline V gene sequence: CDR1 DFQATT, CDR2 SNEGSKA (reference sequence). V lost 7 bases to trimming and J lost 1 base; unmatched junction nucleotides: 5. There are 13 residues in the CDR3. The CDR3 DNA reads as TGCAGTGTCCAGACAGGGGTCCAAGAGACCCAGTACTTC. Protein product: CSVQTGVQETQYF.

The table lists this clonotype with a few counts. The J gene is TRBJ2-4, the V gene TRBV3-1; 16 bases agree with TRBD2. Trimming took 2 bases from V and 3 from J; bases not matched to a gene: 7. Germline-derived CDR1 and CDR2 are LGHDT and YNNKEL (reference sequence). This CDR3 spans 19 amino acids. The CDR3 spells CASSQKGLAGGLDKNIQYF. The CDR3 region has the DNA TGTGCCAGCAGCCAAAAGGGACTAGCGGGGGGGCTTGACAAAAACATTCAGTACTTC.

This chain uses TRBV5-1 with TRBJ2-5, with a tentative D call TRBD2 (6 bases). CDR3 size: 16 residues. Germline lookup yields CDR1 SGHRS and CDR2 YFSETQ. Trimming pared 0 bases from V and 3 bases from J, leaving 15 bases between. The CDR3 loop reads CASSLGGARMEETQYF. Written as DNA, the CDR3 is TGCGCCAGCAGCTTGGGCGGGGCTCGAATGGAAGAGACCCAGTACTTC.

This clonotype was detected once. The chain couples TRBV2 to TRBJ2-7; TRBD1 agrees at 10 bases. J lost 3 bases, V lost 1 base, and 3 bases had no gene match. Germline CDR1 reads SNHLY; CDR2 reads FYNNEI. This CDR3 contains 15 residues. The CDR3 DNA is TGTGCCAGCAGTGAAGGAGGGACAGGGGACTACGAGCAGTACTTC. Residues: CASSEGGTGDYEQYF.

Only a few counts were recorded for this clonotype. The CDR3 region is CASRPDNYKPEQYF. CDR3 DNA: TGTGCCAGCAGACCCGACAATTACAAGCCCGAGCAGTACTTC. The chain employs TRBV28 and TRBJ2-5; D remains ambiguous. Matching the DNA end better, TRBJ2-7 makes the J call doubtful. This CDR3 has 14 amino acids. CDR1 is MDHEN, CDR2 SYDVKM, per germline.

CDR3 residues: CASSQGGTGVNSPLHF. The DNA for the CDR3 is TGTGCCAGCAGCCAAGGCGGGACAGGAGTAAATTCACCCCTCCACTTT. The gene calls are TRBV4-2 and TRBJ1-6, with 8 bases matching TRBD1. Losses at the gene ends were 1 base for V and 7 bases for J; bases not matched to a gene: 6. CDR3 length equals 16 residues. CDR1 and CDR2 (germline): LGHNA, YNFKEQ.

The chain carries TRBV11-2 and TRBJ2-3; D call uncertain. CDR1 SGHAT and CDR2 FQNNGV come from the germline V gene. This CDR3 is built from 12 residues. V was clipped by 6 bases and J by 9 bases, with 13 bases between them. CDR3 sequence: CASSTLDDTQYF. The CDR3 nucleotides are TGTGCCAGCAGTACCCTAGATGACACGCAGTATTTT.

This clonotype showed up just a few times. V and J are TRBV12-3 or TRBV12-4 and TRBJ2-3; 7 positions match TRBD1. The CDR3 runs 13 residues. V lost 4 bases and J lost 6; bases outside the gene matches: 4. The CDR3 sequence is CASSSTGWDTQYF. CDR3 nucleotide sequence: TGTGCCAGCAGTTCGACAGGGTGGGATACGCAGTATTTT.

V usage is TRBV6-5 and J usage is TRBJ1-4; maybe TRBD1 (5 bases). Looked up from germline, CDR1 is MNHEY and CDR2 is SVGAGI. The germline V and J ends were trimmed by 0 bases and 8 bases, with 16 bases remaining between them. This CDR3 has 16 residues. CDR3 in amino acids: CASSYSHASGKEKLFF. For the CDR3, the DNA is TGTGCCAGCAGTTACTCGCACGCTTCAGGGAAAGAAAAACTGTTTTTT.

This clonotype was observed at least ten times. A read error may produce the germline difference seen at one junction end. The rearrangement uses TRBV5-1 and TRBJ1-1; D may be TRBD1 (5 bases). The length of the CDR3 is 13 residues. In germline, CDR1 is SGHRS, CDR2 YFSETQ. The CDR3 DNA reads TGTGCCAGCAGTTTGACAGCGAACACTGAAGCTTTCTTT. The encoded protein is CASSLTANTEAFF.

This clonotype was counted a few times. The genes are TRBV20-1 and TRBJ2-5, with D perhaps given as TRBD1 or TRBD2 (5 bases each). The CDR3 extends over 13 amino acids. Trimming cost V 3 bases and J 1 base, with 9 bases left between them. The germline CDR1 and CDR2 sequences are DFQATT and SNEGSKA (reference sequence). The CDR3 region is CSARGTAQETQYF. CDR3 in DNA: TGCAGTGCTAGGGGGACGGCCCAAGAGACCCAGTACTTC.

This clonotype has a count of ten or more. The chain couples TRBV4-2 to TRBJ2-3, with 9 bases aligning to TRBD2. Germline CDR1 is LGHNA and CDR2 is YNFKEQ. The length of the CDR3 is 14 residues. V shed 5 bases, J shed 3 bases, and the junction held 3 bases outside the gene matches. The CDR3 sequence is CASSRLAETDTQYF. CDR3 DNA: TGTGCCAGCAGCAGACTAGCGGAAACAGATACGCAGTATTTT.